This T cell receptor (beta chain) was captured by sequencing in a study of T cell changes during pregnancy in multiple sclerosis. The length of the CDR3 is 17 residues. V gave up 1 base and J gave up 6 bases; unmatched junction bases: 4. Germline V lookup: CDR1 LGHNA, CDR2 YNFKEQ. Using immunoSEQ multiplex PCR, the repertoire was profiled, and TCRdb retains in-frame clones only, with some absent. The sample has tens of thousands of clones, around 90% seen once; the top ten hold around 0.8%. This clone was observed a few times. V usage is TRBV4-2 and J usage is TRBJ2-2, with TRBD2 matching over 14 bases. Sequenced material: CD4+ T cells from peripheral blood mononuclear cells, taken in the first trimester of pregnancy. This TCR came from a female donor with multiple sclerosis, enrolled in a pregnancy study. The DNA of the CDR3 is TGTGCCAGCAGCCAAGGGGGACTAGCGGGGGAAGCCGGGGAGCTGTTTTTT. Amino acid sequence: CASSQGGLAGEAGELFF.